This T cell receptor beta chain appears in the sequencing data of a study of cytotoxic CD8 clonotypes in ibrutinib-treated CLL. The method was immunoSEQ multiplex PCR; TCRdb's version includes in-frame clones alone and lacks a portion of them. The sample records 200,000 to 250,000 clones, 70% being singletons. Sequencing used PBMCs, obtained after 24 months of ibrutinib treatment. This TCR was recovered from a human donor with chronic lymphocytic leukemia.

This CDR3 reads CASSKEEDGQETQYF. For the CDR3, the DNA is TGTGCCAGCAGCAAAGAAGAGGACGGACAAGAGACCCAGTACTTC. This chain connects TRBV21-1 to TRBJ2-5. TRBV21-1 is assigned pseudogene status. CDR3 size: 15 residues.